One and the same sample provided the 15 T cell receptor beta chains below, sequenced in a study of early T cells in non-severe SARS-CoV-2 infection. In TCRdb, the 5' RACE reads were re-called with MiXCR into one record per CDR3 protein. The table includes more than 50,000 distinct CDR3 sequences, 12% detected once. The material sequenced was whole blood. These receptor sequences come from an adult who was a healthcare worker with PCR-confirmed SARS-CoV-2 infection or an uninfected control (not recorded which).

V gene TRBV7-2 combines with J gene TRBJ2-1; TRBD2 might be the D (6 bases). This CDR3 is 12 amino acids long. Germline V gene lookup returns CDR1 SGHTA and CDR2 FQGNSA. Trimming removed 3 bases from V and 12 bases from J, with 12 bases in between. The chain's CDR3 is CASSFSGGGQFF. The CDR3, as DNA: TGTGCCAGCAGCTTTTCCGGGGGTGGGCAGTTCTTC. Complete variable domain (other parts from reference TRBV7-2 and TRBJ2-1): GAGVSQSPSNKVTEKGKDVELRCDPISGHTALYWYRQSLGQGLEFLIYFQGNSAPDKSGLPSDRFSAERTGGSVSTLTIQRTQQEDSAVYLCASSFSGGGQFFGPGTRLTVL.

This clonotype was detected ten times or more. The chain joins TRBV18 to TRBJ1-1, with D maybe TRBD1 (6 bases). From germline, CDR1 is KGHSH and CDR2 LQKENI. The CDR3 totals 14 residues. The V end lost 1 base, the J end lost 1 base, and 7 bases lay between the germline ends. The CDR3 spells CASSPLTGNTEAFF. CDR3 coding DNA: TGTGCCAGCTCACCACTGACAGGGAACACTGAAGCTTTCTTT.

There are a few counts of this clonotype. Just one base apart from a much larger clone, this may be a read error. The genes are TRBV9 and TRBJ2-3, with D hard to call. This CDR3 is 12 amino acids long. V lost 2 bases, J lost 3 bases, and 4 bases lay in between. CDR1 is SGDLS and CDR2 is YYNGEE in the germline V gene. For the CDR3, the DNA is TGTGCCAGCAGCGTGGGGACAGATACGCAGTATTTT. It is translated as CASSVGTDTQYF.

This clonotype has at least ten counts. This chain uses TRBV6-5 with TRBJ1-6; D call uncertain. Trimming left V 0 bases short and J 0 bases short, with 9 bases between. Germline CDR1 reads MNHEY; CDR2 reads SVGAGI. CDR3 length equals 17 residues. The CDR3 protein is CASSYSDASSYNSPLHF. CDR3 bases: TGTGCCAGCAGTTACTCCGACGCGAGCTCCTATAATTCACCCCTCCACTTT.

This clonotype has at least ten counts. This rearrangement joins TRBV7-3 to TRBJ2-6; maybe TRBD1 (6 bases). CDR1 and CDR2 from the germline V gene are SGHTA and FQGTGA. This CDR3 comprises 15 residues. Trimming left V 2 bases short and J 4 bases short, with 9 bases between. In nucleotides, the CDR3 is TGTGCCAGCAGCTTAGCAGGGGCCGGGGCCAACGTCCTGACTTTC. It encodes CASSLAGAGANVLTF.

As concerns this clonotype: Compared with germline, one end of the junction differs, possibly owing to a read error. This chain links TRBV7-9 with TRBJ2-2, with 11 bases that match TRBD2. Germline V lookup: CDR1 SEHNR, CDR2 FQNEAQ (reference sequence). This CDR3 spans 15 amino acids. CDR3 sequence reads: CASSGLAGTSGELLF. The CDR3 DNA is TGTGCCAGCAGCGGACTAGCGGGTACCTCCGGGGAGCTGCTTTTT.

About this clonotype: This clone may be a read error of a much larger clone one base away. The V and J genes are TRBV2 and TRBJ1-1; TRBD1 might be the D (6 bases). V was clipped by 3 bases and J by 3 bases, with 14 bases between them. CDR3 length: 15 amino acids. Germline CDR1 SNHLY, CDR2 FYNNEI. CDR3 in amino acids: CASSDWQGSDTEAFF. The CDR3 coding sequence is TGTGCCAGCAGTGATTGGCAGGGGTCGGACACTGAAGCTTTCTTT.

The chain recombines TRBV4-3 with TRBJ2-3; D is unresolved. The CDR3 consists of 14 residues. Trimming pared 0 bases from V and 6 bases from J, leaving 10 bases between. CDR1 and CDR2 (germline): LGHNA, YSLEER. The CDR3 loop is CASSQEIGTDTQYF. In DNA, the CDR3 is TGCGCCAGCAGCCAAGAAATAGGAACGGATACGCAGTATTTT.

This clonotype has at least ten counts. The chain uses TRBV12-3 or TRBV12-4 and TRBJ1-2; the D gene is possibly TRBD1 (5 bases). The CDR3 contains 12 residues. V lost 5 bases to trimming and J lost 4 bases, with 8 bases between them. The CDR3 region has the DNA TGTGCCAGCAGTCAAGGGACCTATGGCTACACCTTC. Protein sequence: CASSQGTYGYTF.

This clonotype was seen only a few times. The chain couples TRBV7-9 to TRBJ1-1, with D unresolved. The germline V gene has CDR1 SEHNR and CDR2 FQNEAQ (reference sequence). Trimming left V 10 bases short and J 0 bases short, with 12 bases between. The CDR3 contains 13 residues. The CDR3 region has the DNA TGTGCCACCAACAGAGACCTGAACACTGAAGCTTTCTTT. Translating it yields CATNRDLNTEAFF.

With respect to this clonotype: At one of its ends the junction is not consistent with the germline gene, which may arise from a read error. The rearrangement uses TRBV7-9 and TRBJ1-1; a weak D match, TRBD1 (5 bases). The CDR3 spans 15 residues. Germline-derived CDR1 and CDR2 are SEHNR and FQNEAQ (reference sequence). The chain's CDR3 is CPSSLGEGMNTEAFF. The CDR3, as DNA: TGTCCCAGCAGTCTCGGCGAGGGGATGAACACTGAAGCTTTCTTT.

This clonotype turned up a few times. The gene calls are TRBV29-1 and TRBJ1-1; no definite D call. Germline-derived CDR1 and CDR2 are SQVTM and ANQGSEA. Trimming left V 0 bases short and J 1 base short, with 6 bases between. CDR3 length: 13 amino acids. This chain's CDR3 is CSVEDWGNTEAFF. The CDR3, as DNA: TGCAGCGTTGAAGATTGGGGGAACACTGAAGCTTTCTTT.

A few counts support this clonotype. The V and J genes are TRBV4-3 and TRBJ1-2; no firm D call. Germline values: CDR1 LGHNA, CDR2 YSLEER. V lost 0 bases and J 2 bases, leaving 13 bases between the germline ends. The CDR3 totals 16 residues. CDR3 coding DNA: TGCGCCAGCAGCCAAGATATAAGGACGGTGAACTATGGCTACACCTTC. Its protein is CASSQDIRTVNYGYTF.

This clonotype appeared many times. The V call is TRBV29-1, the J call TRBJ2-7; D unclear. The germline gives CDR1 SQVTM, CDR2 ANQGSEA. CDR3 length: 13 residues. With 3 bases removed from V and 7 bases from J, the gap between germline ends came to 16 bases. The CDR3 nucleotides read TGCAGCGTTGAGCTAACCCAAACCGGGGAGCAGTACTTC. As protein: CSVELTQTGEQYF.

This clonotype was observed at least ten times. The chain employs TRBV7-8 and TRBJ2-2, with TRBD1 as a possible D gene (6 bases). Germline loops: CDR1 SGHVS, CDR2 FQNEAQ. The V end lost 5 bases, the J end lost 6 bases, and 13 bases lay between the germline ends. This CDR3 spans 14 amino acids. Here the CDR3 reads CASSPVRGPGELFF. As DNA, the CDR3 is TGTGCCAGCAGCCCCGTCAGGGGACCCGGGGAGCTGTTTTTT.